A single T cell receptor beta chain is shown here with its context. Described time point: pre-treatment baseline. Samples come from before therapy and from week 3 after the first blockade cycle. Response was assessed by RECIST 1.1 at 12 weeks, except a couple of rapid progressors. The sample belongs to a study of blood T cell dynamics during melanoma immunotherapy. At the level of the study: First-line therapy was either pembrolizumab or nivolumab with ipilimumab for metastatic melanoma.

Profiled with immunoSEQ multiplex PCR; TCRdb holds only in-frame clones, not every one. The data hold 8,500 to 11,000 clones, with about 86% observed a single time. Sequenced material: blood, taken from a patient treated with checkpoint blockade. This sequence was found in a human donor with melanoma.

The chain's CDR3 is CASSLRQDNEQFF. The CDR3 coding sequence is TGTGCCAGCAGCTTACGACAGGACAATGAGCAGTTCTTC. V is TRBV7-2 and J is TRBJ2-1; a weak D match, TRBD1 (6 bases). CDR1 and CDR2 from the germline V gene are SGHTA and FQGNSA. The CDR3 runs to 13 residues. The ends were cut back, 2 bases at V and 5 bases at J, with 7 bases in the middle.